Presented here are 10 T cell receptor beta chains from one specimen sequenced in a study of T cells in Graves' hyperthyroidism and ophthalmopathy. TCR beta CDR3 sequences were amplified from RNA transcripts. Using the HTBI primer set, a first-round RT-PCR was run on the TCR CDR3. MiXCR, applied by TCRdb to the multiplex PCR reads, yields one record per CDR3 protein. This table holds 380,000 or so distinct CDR3 sequences, approximately 15% found once. The specimen sequenced was blood. These receptors originate from a woman in her twenties or thirties with Graves' hyperthyroidism.

The V gene is TRBV4-2, the J gene TRBJ2-6; D is undetermined. The CDR3 has 14 residues. Per the germline V gene, CDR1 is LGHNA and CDR2 is YNFKEQ. V was pared by 7 bases and J by 3 bases, with 10 bases between. The DNA of the CDR3 is TGTGCCAGCAAAACTCCGGGTGGGGCCAACGTCCTGACTTTC. It specifies CASKTPGGANVLTF.

This chain joins TRBV4-1 and TRBJ2-1, with TRBD2 as a possible D gene (5 bases). Germline V gene sequence: CDR1 MGHRA, CDR2 YSYEKL. V lost 4 bases, J lost 8 bases, and 18 bases lay in between. CDR3 length: 15 residues. CDR3 amino acids: CASSRPQVSGDEQFF. In nucleotides, the CDR3 is TGCGCCAGCAGCCGACCCCAGGTCAGCGGCGATGAGCAGTTCTTC.

This clonotype was counted many times. This CDR3 reads CALRENAYNEQFF. CDR3 nucleotide sequence: TGTGCCCTCCGGGAGAACGCCTACAATGAGCAGTTCTTC. The rearrangement joins TRBV6-1 to TRBJ2-1, with a tentative D call TRBD2 (6 bases). This CDR3 has 13 residues. Per germline, CDR1 MNHNS and CDR2 SASEGT. V was clipped by 11 bases and J by 2 bases, with 13 bases between them.

The chain links TRBV4-2 to TRBJ2-1; 7 bases fit TRBD2. This CDR3 has 16 amino acids. The V and J ends lost 0 bases and 5 bases, in that order; junction bases with no gene match: 7. CDR1 LGHNA and CDR2 YNFKEQ come from the germline V gene. CDR3 nucleotides: TGTGCCAGCAGCCAAGAATTGCGTCTAGCGGACAATGAGCAGTTCTTC. It translates to CASSQELRLADNEQFF.

This chain joins TRBV20-1 and TRBJ2-1; D unclear. There are 14 residues in the CDR3. Between the trimmed V and J ends, which lost 0 bases and 7 bases, there was a span of 13 bases. The germline CDR1 and CDR2 sequences are DFQATT and SNEGSKA (reference sequence). CDR3 sequence reads: CSARDKLNYNEQFF. The CDR3 DNA sequence: TGCAGTGCTAGAGATAAACTAAACTATAATGAGCAGTTCTTC.

This clonotype was seen a single time. The chain combines TRBV7-3 with TRBJ2-1; 10 bases match TRBD2. Germline-derived CDR1 and CDR2 are SGHTA and FQGTGA. Germline trimming cut 5 bases from V and 2 bases from J; bases unmatched to any gene: 9. This CDR3 is built from 17 residues. Here the CDR3 reads CASSPGGGLATYNEQFF. Written as DNA, the CDR3 is TGTGCCAGCAGCCCCGGGGGGGGACTAGCGACCTACAATGAGCAGTTCTTC.

This clonotype turned up a few times. The genes are TRBV28 and TRBJ1-4; D is perhaps TRBD1 (6 bases). There are 13 residues in the CDR3. The V end was cut by 7 bases, the J end by 7 bases, with 13 bases between. The germline V gene has CDR1 MDHEN and CDR2 SYDVKM. Written as DNA, the CDR3 is TGTGCCAGCACAGGGGCGGTGGTTGAAAAACTGTTTTTT. Translation: CASTGAVVEKLFF.

The V gene is TRBV9, the J gene TRBJ2-3, with TRBD2 as a possible D gene (5 bases). The CDR3 is 13 residues long. The germline V and J ends were trimmed by 5 bases and 2 bases, with 9 bases remaining between them. Germline V lookup: CDR1 SGDLS, CDR2 YYNGEE. CDR3 residues: CASSERLTDTQYF. CDR3 coding DNA: TGTGCCAGCAGTGAGCGGCTCACAGATACGCAGTATTTT.

The sample holds a few counts of this clonotype. J is TRBJ2-3 and V is TRBV7-9; TRBD2 matches at 7 bases. Germline CDR1 and CDR2: SEHNR and FQNEAQ (reference sequence). The CDR3 runs 16 residues. Unmatched junction bases numbered 8, after V lost 5 bases and J lost 0 bases. CDR3 DNA: TGTGCCAGCAGCGAACTAGCGACCACTAGCACAGATACGCAGTATTTT. It yields the protein CASSELATTSTDTQYF. Variable domain in full (rest from reference TRBV7-9 and TRBJ2-3): DTGVSQNPRHKITKRGQNVTFRCDPISEHNRLYWYRQTLGQGPEFLTYFQNEAQLEKSRLLSDRFSAERPKGSFSTLEIQRTEQGDSAMYLCASSELATTSTDTQYFGPGTRLTVL.

The V gene is TRBV20-1, the J gene TRBJ2-7, with D possibly being TRBD1 or TRBD2 (6 bases each). This CDR3 comprises 11 residues. V was shortened by 6 bases and J by 6 bases, with 12 bases between the two germline ends. CDR1 DFQATT and CDR2 SNEGSKA come from the germline V gene (reference sequence). CDR3: CSARRGVEQYF. As DNA, the CDR3 is TGCAGTGCCCGAAGGGGGGTCGAGCAGTACTTC.